Each of the 9 T cell receptor beta chains below was sequenced from the same sample in a study of blood T cell repertoires in COVID-19. Clones were sequenced by immunoSEQ multiplex PCR, and TCRdb holds only the in-frame ones, with some missing. The data hold 200,000 to 250,000 clones, with 75% to 90% observed a single time. The specimen sequenced was PBMCs or T cells enriched from blood (not recorded which). The receptors stem from a woman aged 25 to 39 who had been exposed to COVID-19.

The chain joins TRBV15 to TRBJ2-5; D is possibly TRBD1 (5 bases). The germline gives CDR1 LNHNV, CDR2 YYDKDF (reference sequence). Trimming left V 3 bases short and J 3 bases short, with 8 bases between. This CDR3 has 13 amino acids. CDR3 sequence reads: CATSRTTEETQYF. CDR3 sequence (DNA): TGTGCCACCAGCAGGACGACAGAAGAGACCCAGTACTTC. The full variable domain, rest sourced from reference TRBV15 and TRBJ2-5, is DAMVIQNPRYQVTQFGKPVTLSCSQTLNHNVMYWYQQKSSQAPKLLFHYYDKDFNNEADTPDNFQSRRPNTSFCFLDIRSPGLGDTAMYLCATSRTTEETQYFGPGTRLLVL.

V gene TRBV28 combines with J gene TRBJ2-7; TRBD1 matches at 9 bases. V dropped 5 bases and J dropped 2; count of bases not matched to a gene: 7. The germline CDR1 and CDR2 sequences are MDHEN and SYDVKM. The CDR3 sequence is 15 residues long. CDR3 in amino acids: CASSPTGGLPYEQYF. Here the CDR3 DNA reads TGTGCCAGCAGTCCTACAGGGGGCCTCCCCTACGAGCAGTACTTC.

This chain connects TRBV18 to TRBJ1-1, with 10 bases that match TRBD1. The V segment lost 3 bases and the J segment 1 base; nucleotides outside the gene matches: 5. Germline V lookup: CDR1 KGHSH, CDR2 LQKENI. The length of the CDR3 is 16 residues. In DNA, the CDR3 is TGTGCCAGCTCACCCTCGGGGACAGGGGAGAACACTGAAGCTTTCTTT. It yields the protein CASSPSGTGENTEAFF.

V and J are TRBV5-1 and TRBJ2-1, with TRBD2 matching over 11 bases. This CDR3 contains 15 residues. Germline CDR1 and CDR2: SGHRS and YFSETQ. J was trimmed by 5 bases and V by 2 bases; bases with no gene match: 3. CDR3 sequence (DNA): TGCGCCAGCAGCTTTCTACTAGCGGGAGACAATGAGCAGTTCTTC. As protein: CASSFLLAGDNEQFF.

The chain has TRBV28 and TRBJ1-2, with 10 nucleotides matching TRBD1. Germline V gene lookup returns CDR1 MDHEN and CDR2 SYDVKM. V shed 6 bases, J shed 0 bases, and the junction held 1 base outside the gene matches. The CDR3 is 14 amino acids. In DNA, the CDR3 is TGTGCCAGCAGGACAGGGGGCCCTAACTATGGCTACACCTTC. Amino acid sequence: CASRTGGPNYGYTF.

V and J are TRBV5-1 and TRBJ2-7; 13 bases are shared with TRBD2. The junction had 8 bases not matched to a gene; V was cut back by 4 bases and J by 7 bases. From germline, CDR1 is SGHRS and CDR2 YFSETQ. This CDR3 spans 15 amino acids. The CDR3 sequence is CASSEGLAGAREQYF. CDR3 in DNA: TGCGCCAGCAGCGAAGGACTAGCGGGAGCACGGGAGCAGTACTTC. Drawing the rest from reference TRBV5-1 and TRBJ2-7, the complete variable domain is KAGVTQTPRYLIKTRGQQVTLSCSPISGHRSVSWYQQTPGQGLQFLFEYFSETQRNKGNFPGRFSGRQFSNSRSEMNVSTLELGDSALYLCASSEGLAGAREQYFGPGTRLTVT.

This clone was counted only a few times. V gene TRBV5-4 combines with J gene TRBJ1-2; TRBD1 matches at 7 bases. Germline values: CDR1 SGHNT, CDR2 YYREEE (reference sequence). J gave up 3 bases and V 1 base, and 3 bases lay outside the gene matches. The CDR3 has 14 amino acids. This CDR3 reads CASSLKQGYYGYTF. CDR3 nucleotides: TGTGCCAGCAGCTTGAAACAGGGGTACTATGGCTACACCTTC.

The rearrangement joins TRBV11-3 to TRBJ2-5; TRBD1 matches 9 bases. With 2 bases clipped from V and 5 bases from J, the junction kept 6 bases outside the gene matches. The V gene's germline CDR1 is SGHNT and CDR2 YENEEA. The CDR3 length is 15 residues. The CDR3 here is CASSLRGTGTETQYF. The CDR3 DNA is TGTGCCAGCAGCTTACGGGGGACAGGGACCGAGACCCAGTACTTC.

The chain uses TRBV11-3 and TRBJ2-5, with 8 nucleotides matching TRBD2. The length of the CDR3 is 13 residues. With V trimmed by 4 bases and J by 5 bases, 3 bases remained unmatched. Per the germline V gene, CDR1 is SGHNT and CDR2 is YENEEA. The chain's CDR3 is CASSYRGGETQYF. CDR3 bases: TGTGCCAGCAGCTACCGGGGGGGCGAGACCCAGTACTTC.